This T cell receptor (beta chain) was found in a study of CD8+ T cells in alopecia areata. The sequencing template was cDNA reverse transcribed from extracted RNA. TCRdb's table, derived via immunoSEQ multiplex PCR, lists solely in-frame clones and lacks some. Of 110,000 to 150,000 clones listed, roughly 53% are singletons. With regard to this clone: What it recognizes is unknown.

Researchers gathered lesional scalp punch biopsies and peripheral blood from patients with alopecia areata. Study conclusions and caveats: Normal scalp showed lower clonality than lesional scalp, especially alopecia totalis/universalis.

The TCR comes from a human donor with alopecia areata. Sequenced material: CD4+ T cells sorted from blood, taken at week 0.

The CDR3 is CAWTGQKKMNTEAFF. CDR3 sequence (DNA): TGTGCCTGGACCGGACAGAAAAAGATGAACACTGAAGCTTTCTTT. The J gene is TRBJ1-1, the V gene TRBV30, with D perhaps matching TRBD1 (6 bases). The V end lost 4 bases, the J end lost 0 bases, and 15 bases lay between the germline ends. The germline V gene has CDR1 GTSNPN and CDR2 SVGIG (reference sequence). This CDR3 contains 15 residues.